This entry concerns a single T cell receptor (beta chain). The germline V gene has CDR1 LGHNT and CDR2 FRNRAP. V lost 3 bases, J lost 5 bases, and 10 bases lay in between. There are 13 residues in the CDR3. Authors' processing steps: Researchers report that nucleated cell counts were estimated from reference gene primer amplification. The data were produced by immunoSEQ multiplex PCR, yet TCRdb's version contains in-frame clones alone and is incomplete. V and J calls and clone size are given by that table; D and trimming were obtained from the DNA. The table has 13,000 or so clones, about nine tenths seen once. The sample comes from a study of blood T cell repertoires in COVID-19. Study details: The origin of the acute and convalescent COVID-19 samples was the United States, Italy and Spain. Sample material is recorded as cDNA or gDNA derived from T cells, B-cell-depleted T cells, or PBMCs.

The V and J genes are TRBV12-5 and TRBJ2-5; D gene ambiguous. The clonotype was recovered from a human donor in a cohort sampled during active COVID-19. The specimen sequenced was peripheral blood. The CDR3, as DNA: TGTGCTAGTGGTTTTATAACCGGGGAGACCCAGTACTTC. This gives the protein CASGFITGETQYF.